This entry describes one TCR beta chain. The antigen is not known. CDR3 length: 14 amino acids. V lost 5 bases, J lost 9 bases, and 17 bases lay in between. Germline V gene lookup returns CDR1 SGHAT and CDR2 FQNNGV. The protocol was immunoSEQ multiplex PCR, while the TCRdb copy is restricted to in-frame clones and leaves out a portion. The table lists about 5,300 clones, around nine tenths of them singletons, with roughly 6% in the top ten. This entry belongs to a study of immune cell composition in non-small cell lung cancer. As for the study in general: Most cases were lung adenocarcinoma or squamous cell carcinoma.

General study results and limits: About four fifths of squamous and around 35% of adenocarcinoma cases had tumour-associated clones >0.5%. Tumour TCR-beta clonality showed no significant link to smoking pack-years.

The normal lung sample lay at least 3 cm, and maximally far, from the tumour. Template was genomic DNA from frozen, unsorted single-cell suspensions. Source material: non-adjacent lung tissue. V is TRBV11-2 and J is TRBJ2-1; the D gene is possibly TRBD2 (6 bases). The sequence was obtained from a human donor with non-small cell lung cancer. Some clones in this sample may be carry-over from other donors' samples. Here the CDR3 DNA reads TGTGCCAGCAGCCCCTGGGGGGTCCCCGGTGAGCAGTTCTTC. This translates into CASSPWGVPGEQFF.